This T cell receptor beta chain was identified during a study of blood T cell repertoires in COVID-19. CDR1 KGHSH and CDR2 LQKENI come from the germline V gene. V dropped 2 bases and J dropped 0 bases, with 11 bases sitting between them. The CDR3 has 16 amino acids. Source study methods: How many nucleated cells were present was estimated from reference gene primer amplification. Some clones are missing from TCRdb's copy, which holds only in-frame ones; the method was immunoSEQ multiplex PCR. Clone size and the V and J calls come from that table; the DNA yielded D and trimming. The sample records some 200,000 clones, roughly three quarters being singletons.

This clonotype was sampled from a woman between 45 and 65 years old with active or convalescent COVID-19. Sequencing was carried out using peripheral blood. The rearrangement links TRBV18 to TRBJ1-3, with D hard to call. The CDR3: CASSPVSLGSGNTIYF. In DNA form, the CDR3 reads TGTGCCAGCTCACCAGTATCCCTCGGCTCTGGAAACACCATATATTTT. Based on the CDR3 plus reference TRBV18 and TRBJ1-3, the full variable domain is NAGVMQNPRHLVRRRGQEARLRCSPMKGHSHVYWYRQLPEEGLKFMVYLQKENIIDESGMPKERFSAEFPKEGPSILRIQQVVRGDSAAYFCASSPVSLGSGNTIYFGEGSWLTVV.